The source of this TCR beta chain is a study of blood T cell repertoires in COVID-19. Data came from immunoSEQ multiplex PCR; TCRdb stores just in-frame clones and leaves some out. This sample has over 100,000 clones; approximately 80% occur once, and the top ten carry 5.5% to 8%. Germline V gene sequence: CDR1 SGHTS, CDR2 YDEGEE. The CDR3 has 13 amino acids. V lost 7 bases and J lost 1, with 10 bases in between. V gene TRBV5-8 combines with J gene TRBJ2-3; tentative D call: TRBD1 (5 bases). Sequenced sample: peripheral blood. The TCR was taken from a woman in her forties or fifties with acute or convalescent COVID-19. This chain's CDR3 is CASQGVGTDTQYF. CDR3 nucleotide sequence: TGTGCCAGCCAGGGTGTGGGCACAGATACGCAGTATTTT.